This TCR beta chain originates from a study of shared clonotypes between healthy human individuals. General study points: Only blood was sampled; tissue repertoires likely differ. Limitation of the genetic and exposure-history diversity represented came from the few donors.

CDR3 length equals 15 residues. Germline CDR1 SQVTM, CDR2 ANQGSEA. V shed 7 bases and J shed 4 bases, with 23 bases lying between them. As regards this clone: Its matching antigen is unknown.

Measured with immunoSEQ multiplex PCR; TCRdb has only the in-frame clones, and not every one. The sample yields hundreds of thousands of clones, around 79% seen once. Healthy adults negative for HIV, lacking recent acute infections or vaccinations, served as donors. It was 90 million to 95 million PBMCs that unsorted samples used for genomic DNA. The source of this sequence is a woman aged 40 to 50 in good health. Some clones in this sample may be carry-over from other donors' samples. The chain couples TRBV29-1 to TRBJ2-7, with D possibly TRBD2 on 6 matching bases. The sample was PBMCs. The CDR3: CSGRMEGRGLYEQYF. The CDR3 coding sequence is TGCAGCGGCCGAATGGAGGGGCGCGGATTATACGAGCAGTACTTC.